This T cell receptor beta chain comes out of a study of somatic mutations in cytotoxic T cells in rheumatoid arthritis (dated by TCRdb to about 2017). For the wider study: Sorted V beta1+ cells also underwent TCRB sequencing, and some V beta antibody-stained T-cell populations were flow-sorted at nearly 100% purity on a FACSAria II or Sony SH800. To characterize clonality, the study used TCRB deep sequencing while asking whether somatic mutations are carried by expanded CD8+ T-cell clones in newly diagnosed, untreated rheumatoid arthritis. TCRB deep sequencing covered about 60 patients with rheumatoid arthritis along with about 20 healthy controls. Patient and control groups had essentially identical median ages. Overall study outcomes, separate from this receptor: Viral specificity could not be ruled out by absence from virus-specific databases, and the antigen targets of the expanded CD8+ clones remained unknown. In about an eighth of the roughly 65 patients the largest CD8+ clone exceeded 20% of CD8+ cells, and several identical CD8+ TCRB sequences were shared between blood and synovial fluid. There was no significant difference in CD8+ T-cell clonality between rheumatoid arthritis patients and age-matched healthy controls. CD8+ clonality increased with age in patients (Spearman r ≈ 0.49) but not in healthy controls. The slight TRBV07 underrepresentation in patients was not adjusted for multiple comparisons.

Remarks on this clone: Its antigen has not been determined. No base qualities exist here, and no much larger clone lies one base off it.

TCRB CDR3 sequencing used the immunoSEQ assay on genomic DNA. The authors processed their data as follows. Nothing other than productive TCRB rearrangements was included in the analyses. Defining a clone by its unique TCRB CDR3 sequence, the study calculated clonality as a productive clonality index derived from Shannon entropy. To calculate repertoire overlap between two samples, the template counts of each clone were considered relative to each sample's total templates. V-gene usage from TCRB sequencing and V-gene usage measured by flow cytometry were correlated (Spearman r of around 0.6). The table comes from immuneACCESS by way of TCRdb, which keeps in-frame sequences with V and J called. Part of the clones is missing from these tables; in studies checked, under half for an unresolved V gene and the rest for unknown reasons. The DNA was the basis for D and trimming; V, J and clone size are from that table. This sample lists 20,000 or so clones; roughly 87% were detected once. The ten largest clonotypes hold under 12% of the sample.

For CDR1 and CDR2, the germline V gene lists SGHTA and FQGNSA. There are 14 amino acids in the CDR3, from cysteine to phenylalanine inclusive. The only DNA kept is the CDR3, 42 bases in frame from the first base. The junction shows trimming of 6 bases on V and 3 bases on J, plus 12 bases between the germline ends. Buffy coats from about 22 blood donors served as healthy controls, a group that was 45% to 55% female with a median age of approximately 61 years (range about 21-75). Positive magnetic bead selection on an AutoMACS was used to isolate CD4+ and CD8+ cells, with flow cytometry used to check purity. Peripheral blood mononuclear cells were obtained using density gradient separation with Ficoll-Paque PLUS. DNA from CD4-enriched, CD8-enriched or PBMC samples was extracted using Nucleospin Tissue or Tissue XS kits and then quantified on a Qubit 2.0 fluorometer.

The sequencing input was CD8+ T cells sorted from blood. Rearrangement joined TRBV7-2 to TRBJ2-1, with the D segment possibly TRBD1 or TRBD2, each aligning over 5 bases. The TCR sequence derives from a woman between 45 and 60 years old in good health. The DNA sequence follows: TGTGCCAGCAGATTCGGGGCGGTCTACAATGAGCAGTTCTTC. It translates as CASRFGAVYNEQFF.